This T cell receptor (beta chain) was sequenced during a study of shared clonotypes between healthy human individuals. General study results and limits: The study generally estimated greater richness for naive than memory subsets. Only a few donors were included, so the genetic and exposure-history diversity represented was limited.

The repertoire was sequenced with immunoSEQ multiplex PCR; TCRdb's copy has only in-frame clones and lacks some. The sample lists roughly 2,500,000 clones, over 85% occurring once. Turning to this clone: Its antigen is as yet unknown. The same CDR3 can be traced to other DNA sequences in this sample.

V lost 6 bases and J 1 base, leaving 9 bases between the germline ends. Germline-derived CDR1 and CDR2 are MDHEN and SYDVKM. This CDR3 region has 13 residues. The investigators split CD4+ cells into a CD45RA+ naive subset and a CD45RA-negative memory subset. The rearrangement joins TRBV28 to TRBJ1-1, with D possibly TRBD1 on 5 matching bases. This receptor was taken from a man aged 18 to 35 in good health. Some clones in this sample may be carry-over from other donors' samples. The sequencing input was naive CD4+ T cells from PBMCs. The subset was: CD45RA+ positively selected. The CDR3 sequence: CASRGGGNTEAFF. The DNA for the CDR3 is TGTGCCAGCAGAGGTGGGGGGAACACTGAAGCTTTCTTT.